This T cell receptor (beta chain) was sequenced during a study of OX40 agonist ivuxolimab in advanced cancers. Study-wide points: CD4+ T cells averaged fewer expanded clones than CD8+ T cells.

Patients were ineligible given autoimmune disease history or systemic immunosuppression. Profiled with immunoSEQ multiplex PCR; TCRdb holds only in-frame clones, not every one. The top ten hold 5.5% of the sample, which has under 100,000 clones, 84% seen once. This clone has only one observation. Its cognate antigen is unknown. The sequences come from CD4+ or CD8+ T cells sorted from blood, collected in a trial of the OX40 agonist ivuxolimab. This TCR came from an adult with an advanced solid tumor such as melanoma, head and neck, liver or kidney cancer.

As DNA, the CDR3 is TGTGCCAGTAATGACAGGGGGACTAGCACAGATACGCAGTATTTT. Its translation is CASNDRGTSTDTQYF. The rearrangement joins TRBV19 to TRBJ2-3, with 9 bases fitting TRBD1. The CDR3 is 15 amino acids. V was clipped by 7 bases and J by 0 bases; unmatched bases: 5. Germline loops: CDR1 LNHDA, CDR2 SQIVND (reference sequence).